These 13 T cell receptor beta chains originate from one sample sequenced in a study of shared clonotypes between healthy human individuals (dated by TCRdb to the early 2020s). Preparation of the library involved the immunoSEQ multiplex PCR assay. The clones in this table, taken by TCRdb from immuneACCESS, are in-frame only. Not every clone is retained; where verified, under half of the shortfall comes from an unresolved V gene, and the cause of the rest is unknown. Here the sample has around 1 million clones; approximately 80% occur a single time. Over 1.3% of the sample is in the top ten clones. Sequences were obtained from memory CD4+ T cells sorted from blood. Reading the label with the study, this specimen's cell subset or site is: CD45RA-negative fraction. These receptors originate from a young man in good health.

This clone was observed at least ten times. This CDR3 is CASSEGYEQYF. The CDR3 nucleotides read TGCGCCAGCAGTGAAGGGTACGAGCAGTACTTC. This rearrangement joins TRBV10-2 to TRBJ2-7; D is unclear. Deletions cut 3 bases from V and 4 bases from J, with 4 bases between. The germline V gene has CDR1 WSHSY and CDR2 SAAADI. CDR3 length equals 11 residues.

The chain couples TRBV25-1 to TRBJ1-4, with TRBD1 matching over 9 bases. Trimming at V came to 1 base and at J to 8 bases, leaving 11 bases not matched to a gene. Germline V lookup: CDR1 MGHDK, CDR2 SYGVNS. This CDR3 has 17 amino acids. CDR3 DNA sequence: TGTGCCAGCAGTGAATCCCCCGGGACAGGGTTCGGCGAAAAACTGTTTTTT. Encoded protein: CASSESPGTGFGEKLFF. The full variable domain, its missing parts supplied by reference TRBV25-1 and TRBJ1-4, is EADIYQTPRYLVIGTGKKITLECSQTMGHDKMYWYQQDPGMELHLIHYSYGVNSTEKGDLSSESTVSRIRTEHFPLTLESARPSHTSQYLCASSESPGTGFGEKLFFGSGTQLSVL.

The J gene is TRBJ2-7, the V gene TRBV10-2; 9 nucleotides agree with TRBD2. V shed 4 bases and J 1 base; nucleotides not matched to a gene: 5. Looked up from germline, CDR1 is WSHSY and CDR2 is SAAADI. The CDR3 contains 15 residues. The CDR3 region has the DNA TGCGCCAGCAGTGGTTATCTAGCGGGATCCTACGAGCAGTACTTC. The encoded protein is CASSGYLAGSYEQYF.

CDR3 protein: CASSTLGISGNTIYF. As DNA, the CDR3 is TGTGCCAGCAGTACCTTGGGGATCTCTGGAAACACCATATATTTT. The V gene is TRBV6-6, the J gene TRBJ1-3; D gene ambiguous. Deletions cut 5 bases from V and 0 bases from J, with 11 bases between. The CDR3 sequence is 15 residues long. Germline CDR1 reads MNHNY; CDR2 reads SVGAGI (reference sequence).

The chain combines TRBV4-3 with TRBJ1-1, with TRBD1 matching over 7 bases. The CDR3 runs 14 residues. The junction had 7 bases not matched to a gene; V was cut back by 2 bases and J by 7 bases. The germline CDR1 and CDR2 sequences are LGHNA and YSLEER. CDR3 region: CASSQRATGSEAFF. The CDR3 DNA follows: TGCGCCAGCAGCCAAAGGGCGACAGGGAGTGAAGCTTTCTTT.

This clone turned up a few times. V usage is TRBV15 and J usage is TRBJ1-1; possible D gene TRBD1, 5 bases. V gave up 0 bases and J gave up 6 bases, with 11 bases separating them. Looked up from germline, CDR1 is LNHNV and CDR2 is YYDKDF (reference sequence). This CDR3 region has 14 residues. The CDR3 sequence is CATSREGPSAEAFF. The CDR3 region has the DNA TGTGCCACCAGCAGAGAGGGACCCTCGGCTGAAGCTTTCTTT.

The V gene is TRBV7-8, the J gene TRBJ2-3; D not resolved. Trimming stripped 5 bases from V and 4 bases from J, with 16 bases between. This CDR3 has 15 residues. The germline gives CDR1 SGHVS, CDR2 FQNEAQ. The CDR3 coding sequence is TGTGCCAGCAGCCCACACCCCACTCAAGCAGATACGCAGTATTTT. Translation: CASSPHPTQADTQYF.

J is TRBJ2-5 and V is TRBV7-6, with D unclear. The CDR3 totals 15 residues. The V end was cut by 3 bases, the J end by 1 base, with 12 bases between. CDR1 is SGHVS and CDR2 is FNYEAQ in the germline V gene. CDR3 nucleotide sequence: TGTGCCAGCAGCTTGATTCAACAGAGCCAAGAGACCCAGTACTTC. Protein: CASSLIQQSQETQYF. The full variable domain, in which reference TRBV7-6 and TRBJ2-5 provide the parts outside the CDR3, is GAGVSQSPRYKVTKRGQDVALRCDPISGHVSLYWYRQALGQGPEFLTYFNYEAQQDKSGLPNDRFSAERPEGSISTLTIQRTEQRDSAMYRCASSLIQQSQETQYFGPGTRLLVL.

This chain joins TRBV18 and TRBJ2-5, with D perhaps matching TRBD1 (5 bases). Germline assignment: CDR1 KGHSH and CDR2 LQKENI. Trimming left V 3 bases short and J 3 bases short, with 11 bases between. This CDR3 contains 14 residues. CDR3 sequence reads: CASSPQTAKETQYF. The CDR3 bases are TGTGCCAGCTCACCGCAGACAGCCAAAGAGACCCAGTACTTC.

On this clone itself: This is likely an artifact of a read error, given a far larger clone one base away. V and J are TRBV7-9 and TRBJ2-3; no reliable D call. The CDR3 loop spans 13 amino acids. Germline lookup yields CDR1 SEHNR and CDR2 FQNEAQ (reference sequence). V lost 3 bases to trimming and J lost 1 base, with 5 bases between them. CDR3 DNA sequence: TGTGCCAGCAGCTTCCTGGGCACAGATACGCAGTATTTT. Its translation: CASSFLGTDTQYF.

The V gene is TRBV19, the J gene TRBJ1-4; D is possibly TRBD1 (5 bases). Germline values: CDR1 LNHDA, CDR2 SQIVND (reference sequence). There are 15 residues in the CDR3. Trimming removed 2 bases from V and 0 bases from J, with 7 bases in between. CDR3 residues: CASSIRGSTNEKLFF. Here the CDR3 DNA reads TGTGCCAGTAGTATACGGGGGTCAACTAATGAAAAACTGTTTTTT.

The gene calls are TRBV9 and TRBJ2-3; 8 nucleotides line up with TRBD2. The V segment lost 4 bases and the J segment 1 base; nucleotides outside the gene matches: 5. CDR3 size: 15 residues. In germline, CDR1 is SGDLS, CDR2 YYNGEE. The chain's CDR3 is CASSRAGDRTDTQYF. In DNA, the CDR3 is TGTGCCAGCAGCCGAGCGGGGGATCGCACAGATACGCAGTATTTT.

The chain joins TRBV6-5 to TRBJ2-5; possibly TRBD1 for D (6 bases). Trimming shortened V by 6 bases and J by 5 bases, and 16 bases separated the two germline ends. The germline V gene has CDR1 MNHEY and CDR2 SVGAGI. This CDR3 has 14 amino acids. DNA of the CDR3: TGTGCCAGCAGATGGGACATTCAACGGGAGACCCAGTACTTC. It specifies CASRWDIQRETQYF.